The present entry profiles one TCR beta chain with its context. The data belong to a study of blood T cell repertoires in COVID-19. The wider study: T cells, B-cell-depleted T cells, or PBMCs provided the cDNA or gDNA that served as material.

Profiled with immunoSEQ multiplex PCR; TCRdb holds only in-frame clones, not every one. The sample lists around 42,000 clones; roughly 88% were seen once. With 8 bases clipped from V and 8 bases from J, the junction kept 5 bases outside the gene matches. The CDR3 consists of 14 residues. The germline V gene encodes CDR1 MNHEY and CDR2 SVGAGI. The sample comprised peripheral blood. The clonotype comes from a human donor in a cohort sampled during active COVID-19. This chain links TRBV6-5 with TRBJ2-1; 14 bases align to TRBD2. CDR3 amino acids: CASLRLAGGHEQFF. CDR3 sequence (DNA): TGTGCCAGCTTAAGACTAGCGGGGGGGCATGAGCAGTTCTTC.